The 8 T cell receptor beta chains below were found in one sample sequenced in a study of blood T cell repertoires in COVID-19. Clones were read by immunoSEQ multiplex PCR, and TCRdb kept only the in-frame ones, dropping some. The data contain under 25,000 clones, 85% to 90% of them seen just once; the ten biggest clones take up about 18%. Sequenced: peripheral blood. The receptors were gathered from an elderly woman with acute or convalescent COVID-19.

The chain employs TRBV5-6 and TRBJ1-2; D uncertain. V lost 4 bases to trimming and J lost 8 bases, with 15 bases between them. This CDR3 spans 13 amino acids. The germline V gene has CDR1 SGHDT and CDR2 YYEEEE. CDR3 DNA sequence: TGTGCCAGCAGCCTCGACCGCGGAGGGGGCTACACCTTC. This sequence encodes CASSLDRGGGYTF.

J is TRBJ2-2 and V is TRBV12-5, with D perhaps TRBD1 (5 bases). V was clipped by 2 bases and J by 2 bases, with 12 bases between them. Germline V CDR1 and CDR2: LGHNT, FRNRAP. The CDR3 totals 16 residues. CDR3 sequence: CASGLFQGANTGELFF. Written as DNA, the CDR3 is TGTGCTAGTGGTTTGTTTCAGGGTGCCAACACCGGGGAGCTGTTTTTT.

The chain combines TRBV5-1 with TRBJ2-7; 11 bases are shared with TRBD1. Germline CDR1 SGHRS, CDR2 YFSETQ. The CDR3 runs 14 residues. V lost 5 bases to trimming and J lost 6 bases; unmatched junction nucleotides: 7. The chain's CDR3 is CASREAGTGGEQYF. Here the CDR3 DNA reads TGCGCCAGCAGGGAAGCCGGGACAGGGGGCGAGCAGTACTTC.

The chain joins TRBV6-5 to TRBJ1-1; D may be TRBD1 (5 bases). Trimming stripped 0 bases from V and 1 base from J, with 6 bases between. Germline CDR1 MNHEY, CDR2 SVGAGI. The CDR3 spans 14 residues. CDR3 residues: CASSYSGGNTEAFF. CDR3 bases: TGTGCCAGCAGTTACTCGGGGGGGAACACTGAAGCTTTCTTT.

The chain joins TRBV5-1 to TRBJ1-4; a possible D gene is TRBD1 (5 bases). The CDR3 sequence is 15 residues long. Deletions cut 4 bases from V and 4 bases from J, with 14 bases between. Germline CDR1 and CDR2: SGHRS and YFSETQ. The CDR3 DNA sequence: TGCGCCAGCAGCACCGTGGGGGGTAATAATGAAAAACTGTTTTTT. Translation gives CASSTVGGNNEKLFF.

The chain combines TRBV2 with TRBJ1-6, with 9 bases matching TRBD1. This CDR3 spans 15 amino acids. After removal of 6 bases from V and 4 bases from J, the junction contained 4 bases not matched to a gene. Per germline, CDR1 SNHLY and CDR2 FYNNEI. The CDR3 DNA reads as TGTGCCAGCAGAGGGACAGGGAGTTATAATTCACCCCTCCACTTT. It codes for CASRGTGSYNSPLHF.

The chain joins TRBV12-5 to TRBJ2-2, with TRBD1 matching over 8 bases. V was clipped by 5 bases and J by 7 bases; unmatched bases: 12. This CDR3 is built from 16 residues. CDR1 and CDR2 (germline): LGHNT, FRNRAP. CDR3 amino acids: CASGPPGQVAGGELFF. Here the CDR3 DNA reads TGTGCTAGTGGTCCTCCGGGACAGGTCGCCGGCGGGGAGCTGTTTTTT.

This clone appeared a few times. The chain uses TRBV6-2 or TRBV6-3 and TRBJ1-5; 7 bases match TRBD1. V shed 4 bases, J shed 0 bases, and the junction held 15 bases outside the gene matches. CDR1 and CDR2 from the germline V gene are MNHEY and SVGEGT. The CDR3 is made up of 19 amino acids. The CDR3 sequence is CASSSTRQGGTYSNQPQHF. The CDR3 coding sequence is TGTGCCAGCAGTTCTACACGACAGGGAGGTACCTATAGCAATCAGCCCCAGCATTTT.